This TCR beta chain was recovered during a study of cytomegalovirus exposure and HLA in healthy donors. With 60 Vbeta and 13 Jbeta primers, the PCR was carried out. Repertoires were generated with immunoSEQ multiplex PCR, while TCRdb's copy carries only in-frame clones and drops some. Of about 140,000 clones in the sample, about 80% were seen once. This CDR3 has 11 amino acids. V was clipped by 8 bases and J by 3 bases, with 8 bases between them. Germline V gene data show CDR1 as MDHEN and CDR2 as SYDVKM. V usage is TRBV28 and J usage is TRBJ2-7, with D maybe TRBD1 (5 bases). Sequencing was performed on PBMCs. The receptor's source is a woman aged 40-49 years in good health and CMV-seronegative. The CDR3 here is CASGALYEQYF. The CDR3 DNA is TGTGCCAGCGGGGCTCTCTACGAGCAGTACTTC.